This T cell receptor beta chain was obtained from a study of tumor-infiltrating lymphocytes in oesophageal squamous cell carcinoma. By sample share, this clonotype is medium-sized. This CDR3 region has 14 residues. Germline lookup yields CDR1 SGHVT and CDR2 SQSDAQ. Trimming removed 5 bases at V and 2 bases at J, with 10 bases between. TCRdb processed the PCR reads anew with MiXCR; each CDR3 protein has one entry. The repertoire holds roughly 17,000 distinct CDR3 sequences, roughly 40% seen once, with roughly 36% in the top ten. The receptor comes from a female donor with esophageal squamous cell carcinoma. Sequences were obtained from normal esophageal tissue next to the tumor. The genes are TRBV7-4 and TRBJ1-5; D remains unclear. CDR3 sequence reads: CASSPGLRNQPQHF. CDR3 nucleotides: TGTGCCAGCAGCCCCGGGTTACGCAATCAGCCCCAGCATTTT.